The sequence of this T cell receptor (beta chain) was determined in a study of technical replicates of blood from a few donors. From germline, CDR1 is SGHNT and CDR2 YYREEE (reference sequence). CDR3 length equals 15 residues. V shed 4 bases, J shed 2 bases, and the junction held 9 bases outside the gene matches. Clones were read by immunoSEQ multiplex PCR, and TCRdb kept only the in-frame ones, dropping some. The repertoire holds about 100,000 clones, more than 90% seen once, with about 0.21% in the top ten. The clonotype originates from a human donor in good health. The chain joins TRBV5-4 to TRBJ2-7, with 7 bases lining up with TRBD1. The sequenced sample consisted of T cells isolated from PBMCs. The CDR3 DNA is TGTGCCAGCAGCCTTCTCGGACAGGTGGCCTACGAGCAGTACTTC. Protein: CASSLLGQVAYEQYF.